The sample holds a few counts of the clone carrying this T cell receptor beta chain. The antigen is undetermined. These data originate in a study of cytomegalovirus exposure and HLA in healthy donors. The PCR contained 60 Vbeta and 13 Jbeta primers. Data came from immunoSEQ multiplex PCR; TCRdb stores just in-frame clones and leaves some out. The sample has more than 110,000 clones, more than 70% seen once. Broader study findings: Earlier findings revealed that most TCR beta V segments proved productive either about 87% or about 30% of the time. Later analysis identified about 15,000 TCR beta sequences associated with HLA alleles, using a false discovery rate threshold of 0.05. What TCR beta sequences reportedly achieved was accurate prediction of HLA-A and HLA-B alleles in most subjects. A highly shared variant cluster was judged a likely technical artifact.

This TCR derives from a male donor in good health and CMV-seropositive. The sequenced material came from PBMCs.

CDR3 nucleotide sequence: TGTGCCAGCAGCTTGGGCCTAGCGGGAGCTGTGAATGAGCAGTTCTTC. This translates into CASSLGLAGAVNEQFF. This chain joins TRBV5-4 and TRBJ2-1; TRBD2 matches at 10 bases. The V and J ends lost 0 bases and 7 bases, in that order; junction bases with no gene match: 7. This CDR3 region has 16 residues. Per germline, CDR1 SGHNT and CDR2 YYREEE (reference sequence).